The 7 T cell receptor beta chains given below trace back to one sample, sequenced in a study of blood T cells in healthy people across ages. The second PCR ran roughly 6 to 11 cycles with a sample-barcoded 5' primer and J-beta primers. TCRdb re-analysed the 5' RACE reads in MiXCR, keeping a single row per CDR3 protein. The table has about 1,500,000 distinct CDR3 sequences, approximately 28% seen once; the top ten hold about 7.7%. Source material: blood. The source of these receptors is a woman aged 25 to 39 in good health.

The CDR3 coding sequence is TGCGCCAGCAGCCTGCACCAAGAGACCCAGTACTTC. Protein: CASSLHQETQYF. This rearrangement joins TRBV5-1 to TRBJ2-5, with unresolved D. V shed 4 bases and J shed 0 bases, with 4 bases lying between them. The germline V gene encodes CDR1 SGHRS and CDR2 YFSETQ. The CDR3 extends over 12 amino acids.

V gene TRBV2 combines with J gene TRBJ1-1; D might be TRBD1 (6 bases). With 6 bases removed from V and 0 bases from J, the gap between germline ends came to 11 bases. Germline V gives CDR1 SNHLY, CDR2 FYNNEI. CDR3 length: 14 residues. CDR3 in amino acids: CASRGTLMNTEAFF. Here the CDR3 DNA reads TGTGCCAGCAGGGGGACATTGATGAACACTGAAGCTTTCTTT.

The sample holds a few counts of this clonotype. In nucleotides, the CDR3 is TGCAGCCTACTTCGCACAGATACGCAGTATTTT. This translates into CSLLRTDTQYF. This chain joins TRBV20-1 and TRBJ2-3; D is ambiguous. The CDR3 spans 11 residues. CDR1 and CDR2 from the germline V gene are DFQATT and SNEGSKA (reference sequence).

This clonotype was recorded at least ten times. The chain combines TRBV7-8 with TRBJ2-5, with D uncertain. V shed 5 bases and J shed 1 base, with 14 bases lying between them. This CDR3 spans 15 amino acids. The germline V gene has CDR1 SGHVS and CDR2 FQNEAQ. CDR3: CASSRGRVGQETQYF. CDR3 bases: TGTGCCAGCAGCCGTGGGCGTGTAGGCCAAGAGACCCAGTACTTC.

CDR3: CASREGGDVSYEQYF. The CDR3 nucleotides are TGTGCCAGCAGGGAGGGGGGGGACGTTTCTTACGAGCAGTACTTC. The gene calls are TRBV28 and TRBJ2-7, with D maybe TRBD2 (7 bases). CDR3 size: 15 residues. The germline V gene has CDR1 MDHEN and CDR2 SYDVKM. Trimming stripped 6 bases from V and 4 bases from J, with 19 bases between.

The chain couples TRBV5-1 to TRBJ2-3, with 7 bases fitting TRBD1. Unmatched junction bases numbered 9, after V lost 2 bases and J lost 0 bases. The germline V gene encodes CDR1 SGHRS and CDR2 YFSETQ. This CDR3 region has 17 residues. CDR3 bases: TGCGCCAGCAGCTTAGACAGGGCCGGATTAAGCACAGATACGCAGTATTTT. Translation gives CASSLDRAGLSTDTQYF.

Remarks on this clonotype: This may stem from a read error, because a much larger clone lies one nucleotide away. The CDR3 reads CSVARGSKNIQYF. CDR3 sequence (DNA): TGCAGCGTTGCTAGGGGGTCCAAAAACATTCAGTACTTC. The gene calls are TRBV29-1 and TRBJ2-4, with D possibly being TRBD1 (6 bases). The V and J ends lost 4 bases and 2 bases respectively, with 9 bases between them. CDR3 length: 13 residues. In germline, CDR1 is SQVTM, CDR2 ANQGSEA.